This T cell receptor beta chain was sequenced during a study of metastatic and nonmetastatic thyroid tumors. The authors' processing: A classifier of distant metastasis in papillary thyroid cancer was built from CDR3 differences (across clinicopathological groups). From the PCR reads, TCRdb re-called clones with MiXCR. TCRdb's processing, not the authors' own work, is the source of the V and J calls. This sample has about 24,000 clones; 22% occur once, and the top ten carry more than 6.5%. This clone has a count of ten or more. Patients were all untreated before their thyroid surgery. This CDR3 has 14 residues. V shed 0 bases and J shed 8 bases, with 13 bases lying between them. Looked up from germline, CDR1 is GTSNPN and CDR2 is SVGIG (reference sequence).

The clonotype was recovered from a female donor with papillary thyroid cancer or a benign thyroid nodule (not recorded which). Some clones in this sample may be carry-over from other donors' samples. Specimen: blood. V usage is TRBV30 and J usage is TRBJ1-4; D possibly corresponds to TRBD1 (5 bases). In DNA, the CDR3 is TGTGCCTGGAGTGTACGTAGGGGCAGGGAAAAACTGTTTTTT. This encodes CAWSVRRGREKLFF.